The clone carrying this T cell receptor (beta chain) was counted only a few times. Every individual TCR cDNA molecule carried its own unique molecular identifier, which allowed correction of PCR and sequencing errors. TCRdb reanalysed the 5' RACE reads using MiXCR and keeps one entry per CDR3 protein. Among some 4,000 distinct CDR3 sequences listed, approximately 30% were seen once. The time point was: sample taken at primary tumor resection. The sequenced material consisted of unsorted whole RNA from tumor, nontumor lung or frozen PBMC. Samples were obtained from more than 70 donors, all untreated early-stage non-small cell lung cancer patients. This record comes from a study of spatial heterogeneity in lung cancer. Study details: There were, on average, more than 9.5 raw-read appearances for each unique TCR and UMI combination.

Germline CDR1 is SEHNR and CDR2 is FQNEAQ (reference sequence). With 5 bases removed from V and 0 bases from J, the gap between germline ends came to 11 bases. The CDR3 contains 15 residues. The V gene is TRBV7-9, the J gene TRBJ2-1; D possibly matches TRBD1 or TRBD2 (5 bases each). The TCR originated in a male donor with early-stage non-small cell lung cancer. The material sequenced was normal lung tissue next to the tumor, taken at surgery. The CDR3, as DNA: TGTGCCAGCAGCCCGGGACCGAGCTCCTACAATGAGCAGTTCTTC. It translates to CASSPGPSSYNEQFF.